The 15 T cell receptor beta chains below all came from one sample that was sequenced in a study of blood T cell repertoires in COVID-19. The table came from immunoSEQ multiplex PCR; TCRdb's copy has only in-frame clones and leaves some out. This sample carries fewer than 90,000 clones, 75% to 90% of them seen once, and the ten largest clones take roughly 15%. The sequenced sample consisted of peripheral blood. These receptors were taken from a male donor with acute or convalescent COVID-19.

The J gene is TRBJ1-5, the V gene TRBV30, with D unresolved. This CDR3 has 14 residues. Germline lookup yields CDR1 GTSNPN and CDR2 SVGIG (reference sequence). Between the trimmed V and J ends, which lost 2 bases and 0 bases, there was a span of 8 bases. Written as DNA, the CDR3 is TGTGCCTGGAGTCCAGCTAGTAGCAATCAGCCCCAGCATTTT. Translating it yields CAWSPASSNQPQHF.

CDR3 region: CATSERGQIYNEQFF. The CDR3 DNA reads as TGTGCCACCAGTGAAAGGGGACAGATCTACAATGAGCAGTTCTTC. V gene TRBV24-1 combines with J gene TRBJ2-1; TRBD1 matches 7 bases. The CDR3 has 15 residues. Germline loops: CDR1 KGHDR, CDR2 SFDVKD. J was trimmed by 3 bases and V by 4 bases; bases with no gene match: 5.

The rearrangement links TRBV6-6 to TRBJ2-1, with TRBD2 matching over 14 bases. Germline trimming cut 6 bases from V and 6 bases from J; bases unmatched to any gene: 4. The CDR3 totals 15 residues. Germline values: CDR1 MNHNY, CDR2 SVGAGI (reference sequence). The CDR3 spells CASRPGTSGGNEQFF. The DNA for the CDR3 is TGTGCCAGCAGGCCCGGGACTAGCGGGGGCAATGAGCAGTTCTTC.

The chain carries TRBV30 and TRBJ2-2; tentatively, D is TRBD1 (5 bases). Per germline, CDR1 GTSNPN and CDR2 SVGIG (reference sequence). The CDR3 is 13 residues long. V was trimmed by 0 bases and J by 3 bases, leaving 5 bases between them. The CDR3 protein is CAWSVQDTGELFF. In nucleotides, the CDR3 is TGTGCCTGGAGTGTACAGGACACCGGGGAGCTGTTTTTT.

The chain has TRBV7-9 and TRBJ1-2, with 9 bases lining up with TRBD1. CDR3 length: 16 amino acids. The V and J ends lost 5 bases and 2 bases, in that order; junction bases with no gene match: 9. From germline, CDR1 is SEHNR and CDR2 FQNEAQ (reference sequence). Written as DNA, the CDR3 is TGTGCCAGCAGCGACCCGACAGGGGGGGGAAACTATGGCTACACCTTC. It yields the protein CASSDPTGGGNYGYTF.

This chain joins TRBV2 and TRBJ2-5, with D unresolved. Between the trimmed V and J ends, which lost 7 bases and 2 bases, there was a span of 5 bases. The CDR3 covers 11 residues. The germline V gene has CDR1 SNHLY and CDR2 FYNNEI. Written as DNA, the CDR3 is TGTGCCAGCACCCTACAAGAGACCCAGTACTTC. It is translated as CASTLQETQYF.

This chain links TRBV30 with TRBJ1-1, with 8 bases that match TRBD1. Germline CDR1 GTSNPN, CDR2 SVGIG (reference sequence). The CDR3 runs to 14 residues. V lost 4 bases and J lost 5; bases outside the gene matches: 9. For the CDR3, the DNA is TGTGCCTGGATCCCCAGGGGGCAGGGAACTGAAGCTTTCTTT. Its translation: CAWIPRGQGTEAFF.

This chain uses TRBV11-2 with TRBJ1-1; TRBD1 is a possible D gene (6 bases). The CDR3 has 15 residues. The germline gives CDR1 SGHAT, CDR2 FQNNGV. Trimming shortened V by 5 bases and J by 1 base, and 14 bases separated the two germline ends. This CDR3 is CASSPQTGRNTEAFF. Written as DNA, the CDR3 is TGTGCCAGCAGCCCACAGACAGGCCGGAACACTGAAGCTTTCTTT.

As regards this clone: The junction departs from germline at one end; a sequencing error may be responsible. The V gene is TRBV6-1, the J gene TRBJ2-5; possibly TRBD1 for D (6 bases). There are 13 residues in the CDR3. Germline values: CDR1 MNHNS, CDR2 SASEGT. This CDR3 is CASGDRSRETQYF. CDR3 nucleotides: TGTGCCAGCGGTGACAGGTCACGAGAGACCCAGTACTTC.

The gene calls are TRBV14 and TRBJ2-2, with 11 nucleotides matching TRBD2. Looked up from germline, CDR1 is SGHDN and CDR2 is FVKESK. This CDR3 has 15 amino acids. The J segment lost 4 bases and the V segment lost 6 bases, leaving 4 bases of the junction unmatched. In DNA, the CDR3 is TGTGCCAGCAGTAACGGACTAGCGGGCACCGGGGAGCTGTTTTTT. Its translation: CASSNGLAGTGELFF.

The chain carries TRBV27 and TRBJ1-4; a weak D match, TRBD1 (5 bases). Germline V gene sequence: CDR1 MNHEY, CDR2 SMNVEV (reference sequence). There are 14 residues in the CDR3. V lost 2 bases, J lost 8 bases, and 12 bases lay in between. The CDR3 sequence is CASSLGQGNEKLFF. CDR3 DNA sequence: TGTGCCAGCAGTTTAGGGCAGGGTAACGAAAAACTGTTTTTT.

The rearrangement links TRBV18 to TRBJ2-2; 12 nucleotides agree with TRBD2. In germline, CDR1 is KGHSH, CDR2 LQKENI. The CDR3 is 18 amino acids. V lost 3 bases and J lost 4; bases outside the gene matches: 9. CDR3: CASSPTSGGSSRTGELFF. For the CDR3, the DNA is TGTGCCAGCTCACCGACTAGCGGGGGTTCCTCCCGCACCGGGGAGCTGTTTTTT.

The chain has TRBV7-9 and TRBJ2-4, with D possibly matching TRBD2 (6 bases). The germline V and J ends were trimmed by 5 bases and 2 bases, with 16 bases remaining between them. The CDR3 is made up of 16 amino acids. The germline V gene has CDR1 SEHNR and CDR2 FQNEAQ (reference sequence). As DNA, the CDR3 is TGTGCCAGCAGCGTGGGGGGAGGATTGACCAAAAACATTCAGTACTTC. Protein product: CASSVGGGLTKNIQYF.

V usage is TRBV29-1 and J usage is TRBJ2-1; a possible D gene is TRBD2 (5 bases). Germline V CDR1 and CDR2: SQVTM, ANQGSEA. The V end lost 6 bases, the J end lost 9 bases, and 27 bases lay between the germline ends. The CDR3 is 16 residues long. The CDR3 DNA sequence: TGCAGCGTCCGTCATACCGGGGTCATGGGCGGAGGTGAGCAGTTCTTC. This sequence encodes CSVRHTGVMGGGEQFF.

The CDR3 DNA reads as TGTGCTAGTGGTTTGGACTCCACAGATACGCAGTATTTT. This encodes CASGLDSTDTQYF. The chain couples TRBV12-5 to TRBJ2-3, with unresolved D. V was clipped by 1 base and J by 2 bases, with 4 bases between them. Looked up from germline, CDR1 is LGHNT and CDR2 is FRNRAP. The CDR3 totals 13 residues.